Listed below are T cell receptor beta chains from one sample, sequenced in a study of shared clonotypes between healthy human individuals. TCRdb's table, derived via immunoSEQ multiplex PCR, lists solely in-frame clones and lacks some. The data hold some 1 million clones, with about 75% observed a single time. Specimen: memory CD4+ T cells sorted from blood. Receptors were obtained from a man aged 18 to 35 in good health. Both conserved end residues are part of each CDR3. The order of the fields is D gene, CDR3 length, J gene, clone size, V gene, CDR3 DNA, CDR3 protein. The D gene is left open where the match is weak. Only some rows state a clone size, as once, few, many or a class for expanded clones.

d_call: -; cdr3_length: 14; j_call: TRBJ2-3; clone_size: few; v_call: TRBV18; cdr3_nt: TGTGCCAGCTCACCACCGGCCATTTGGGATACGCAGTATTTT; cdr3_aa: CASSPPAIWDTQYF
d_call: -; cdr3_length: 13; j_call: TRBJ2-7; clone_size: -; v_call: TRBV30; cdr3_nt: TGTGCCTGGAGTGTAGGGCTAGACGGTCACGGGTACTTC; cdr3_aa: CAWSVGLDGHGYF
d_call: TRBD1; cdr3_length: 15; j_call: TRBJ1-4; clone_size: -; v_call: TRBV6-5; cdr3_nt: TGTGCCAGCAGTTACGCCGGGACAGGGCGTGAAAAACTGTTTTTT; cdr3_aa: CASSYAGTGREKLFF
d_call: -; cdr3_length: 15; j_call: TRBJ2-7; clone_size: -; v_call: TRBV30; cdr3_nt: TGTGCCTGGGACACTGTTCGTTGGGGGACCTACGAGCAGTACTTC; cdr3_aa: CAWDTVRWGTYEQYF
d_call: -; cdr3_length: 13; j_call: TRBJ1-5; clone_size: -; v_call: TRBV18; cdr3_nt: TGTGCCAGCTCACCGACGGGAAATCAGCCCCAGCATTTT; cdr3_aa: CASSPTGNQPQHF
d_call: -; cdr3_length: 16; j_call: TRBJ1-2; clone_size: -; v_call: TRBV9; cdr3_nt: TGTGCCAGCAGTCAAGCCCCTGGTGGATCGGTCTATGGCTACACCTTC; cdr3_aa: CASSQAPGGSVYGYTF
d_call: TRBD2; cdr3_length: 16; j_call: TRBJ2-3; clone_size: -; v_call: TRBV7-2; cdr3_nt: TGTGCCAGCAGCCAGCAAAGCGGGGGGGGCACAGATACGCAGTATTTT; cdr3_aa: CASSQQSGGGTDTQYF
d_call: TRBD2; cdr3_length: 15; j_call: TRBJ2-7; clone_size: -; v_call: TRBV7-2; cdr3_nt: TGTGCCAGCAGCTCAACCGGGACTAGCGGCTACGAGCAGTACTTC; cdr3_aa: CASSSTGTSGYEQYF
d_call: -; cdr3_length: 14; j_call: TRBJ2-2; clone_size: -; v_call: TRBV7-2; cdr3_nt: TGTGCCAGCAGCTTAGCGGGAGGCTCCGGGGAGCTGTTTTTT; cdr3_aa: CASSLAGGSGELFF
d_call: TRBD1; cdr3_length: 15; j_call: TRBJ1-6; clone_size: -; v_call: TRBV5-1; cdr3_nt: TGCGCCAGCAGCTTATACAGGGGGCTTAATTCACCCCTCCACTTT; cdr3_aa: CASSLYRGLNSPLHF
d_call: -; cdr3_length: 11; j_call: TRBJ2-7; clone_size: -; v_call: TRBV10-1; cdr3_nt: TGCGCCAGCCGGAGTTCCTACGAGCAGTACTTC; cdr3_aa: CASRSSYEQYF
d_call: -; cdr3_length: 13; j_call: TRBJ2-2; clone_size: -; v_call: TRBV7-3; cdr3_nt: TGTGCCAGCAGCAGGGACTACACCGGGGAGCTGTTTTTT; cdr3_aa: CASSRDYTGELFF
d_call: -; cdr3_length: 16; j_call: TRBJ1-6; clone_size: -; v_call: TRBV2; cdr3_nt: TGTGCCACCCGGGCTAAATACAGCTCCTATAATTCACCCCTCCACTTT; cdr3_aa: CATRAKYSSYNSPLHF
d_call: -; cdr3_length: 15; j_call: TRBJ1-1; clone_size: -; v_call: TRBV13; cdr3_nt: TGTGCCAGCAGCTTATTTAACAGGGTCGACACTGAAGCTTTCTTT; cdr3_aa: CASSLFNRVDTEAFF
d_call: -; cdr3_length: 12; j_call: TRBJ2-2; clone_size: -; v_call: TRBV19; cdr3_nt: TGTGCCAGCCTGGACAACACCGGGGAGCTGTTTTTT; cdr3_aa: CASLDNTGELFF
d_call: TRBD1; cdr3_length: 18; j_call: TRBJ1-4; clone_size: -; v_call: TRBV18; cdr3_nt: TGTGCCAGCTCACCCCGGGACAGGGGGTCATCGACTAATGAAAAACTGTTTTTT; cdr3_aa: CASSPRDRGSSTNEKLFF